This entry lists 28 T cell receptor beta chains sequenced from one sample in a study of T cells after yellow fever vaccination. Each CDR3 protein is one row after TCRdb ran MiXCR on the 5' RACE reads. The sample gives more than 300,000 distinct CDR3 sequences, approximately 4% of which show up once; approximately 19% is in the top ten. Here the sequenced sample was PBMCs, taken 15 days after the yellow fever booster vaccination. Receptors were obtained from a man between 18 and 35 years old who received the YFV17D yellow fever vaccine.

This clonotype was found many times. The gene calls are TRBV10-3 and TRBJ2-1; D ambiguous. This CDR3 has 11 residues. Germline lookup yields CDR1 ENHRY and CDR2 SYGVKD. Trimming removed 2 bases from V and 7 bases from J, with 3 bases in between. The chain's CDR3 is CAISERNEQFF. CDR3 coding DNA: TGTGCCATCAGTGAGCGGAATGAGCAGTTCTTC.

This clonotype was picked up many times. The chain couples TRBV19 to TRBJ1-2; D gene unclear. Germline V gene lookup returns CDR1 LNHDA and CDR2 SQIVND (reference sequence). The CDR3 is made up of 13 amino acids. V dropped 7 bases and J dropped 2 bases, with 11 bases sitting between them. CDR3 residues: CASKSWQNYGYTF. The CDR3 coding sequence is TGTGCCAGTAAATCCTGGCAGAACTATGGCTACACCTTC. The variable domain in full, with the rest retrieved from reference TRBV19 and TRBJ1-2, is DGGITQSPKYLFRKEGQNVTLSCEQNLNHDAMYWYRQDPGQGLRLIYYSQIVNDFQKGDIAEGYSVSREKKESFPLTVTSAQKNPTAFYLCASKSWQNYGYTFGSGTRLTVV.

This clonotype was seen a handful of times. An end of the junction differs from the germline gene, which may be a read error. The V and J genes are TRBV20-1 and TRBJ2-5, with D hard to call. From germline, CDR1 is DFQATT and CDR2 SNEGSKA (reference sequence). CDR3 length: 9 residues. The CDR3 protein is CSAGETQYF. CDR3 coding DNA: TGCAGTGCTGGAGAGACCCAGTACTTC.

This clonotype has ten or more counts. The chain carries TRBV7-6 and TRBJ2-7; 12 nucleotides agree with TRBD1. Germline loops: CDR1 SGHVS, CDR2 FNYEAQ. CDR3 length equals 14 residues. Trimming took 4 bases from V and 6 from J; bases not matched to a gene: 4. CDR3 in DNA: TGTGCCAGCAGCTCCGGGACAGGGGGCCTCGAGCAGTACTTC. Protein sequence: CASSSGTGGLEQYF.

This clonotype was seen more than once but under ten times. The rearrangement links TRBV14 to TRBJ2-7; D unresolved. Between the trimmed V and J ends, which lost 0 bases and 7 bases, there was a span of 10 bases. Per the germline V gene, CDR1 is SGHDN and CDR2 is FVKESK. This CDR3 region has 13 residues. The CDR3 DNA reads TGTGCCAGCAGCCAAGAACGCCAAAGGGAGCAGTACTTC. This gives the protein CASSQERQREQYF.

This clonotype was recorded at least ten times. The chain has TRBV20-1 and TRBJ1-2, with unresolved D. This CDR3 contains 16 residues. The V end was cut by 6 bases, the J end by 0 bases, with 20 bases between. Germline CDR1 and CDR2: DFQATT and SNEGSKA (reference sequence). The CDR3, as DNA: TGCAGTGCCCCAACCCCCCGAGGCACGACTAACTATGGCTACACCTTC. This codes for CSAPTPRGTTNYGYTF.

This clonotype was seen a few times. The CDR3 reads CASSITGGAGANVLTF. In DNA form, the CDR3 reads TGCGCCAGCAGCATCACAGGGGGCGCTGGGGCCAACGTCCTGACTTTC. The gene calls are TRBV5-1 and TRBJ2-6, with 9 bases aligning to TRBD1. With V trimmed by 4 bases and J by 2 bases, 4 bases remained unmatched. Germline CDR1 reads SGHRS; CDR2 reads YFSETQ. The CDR3 extends over 16 amino acids.

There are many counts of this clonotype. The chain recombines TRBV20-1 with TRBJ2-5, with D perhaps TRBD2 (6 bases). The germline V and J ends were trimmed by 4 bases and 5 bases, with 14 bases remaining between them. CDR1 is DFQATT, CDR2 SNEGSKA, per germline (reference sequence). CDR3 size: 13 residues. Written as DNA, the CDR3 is TGCAGTGCTACTATGGCGGGGCGCGAGACCCAGTACTTC. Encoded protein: CSATMAGRETQYF.

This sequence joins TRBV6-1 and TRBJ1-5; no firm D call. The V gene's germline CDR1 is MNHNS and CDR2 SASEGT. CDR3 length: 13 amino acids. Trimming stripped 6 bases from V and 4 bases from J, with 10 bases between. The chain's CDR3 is CASRPAGNQPQHF. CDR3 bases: TGTGCCAGCAGGCCGGCGGGAAATCAGCCCCAGCATTTT.

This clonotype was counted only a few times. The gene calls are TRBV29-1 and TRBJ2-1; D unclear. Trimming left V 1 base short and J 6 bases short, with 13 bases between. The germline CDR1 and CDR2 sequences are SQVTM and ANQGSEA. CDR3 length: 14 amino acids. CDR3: CSVEGGSVSNEQFF. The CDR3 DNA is TGCAGCGTTGAAGGGGGTAGTGTAAGCAATGAGCAGTTCTTC.

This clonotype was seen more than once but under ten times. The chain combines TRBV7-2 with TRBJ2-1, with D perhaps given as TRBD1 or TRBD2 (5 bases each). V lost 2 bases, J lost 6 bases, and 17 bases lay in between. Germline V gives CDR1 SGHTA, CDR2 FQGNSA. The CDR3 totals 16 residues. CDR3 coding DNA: TGTGCCAGCAGCTTAATAATAGGCGGGCAGGGCAATGAGCAGTTCTTC. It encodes CASSLIIGGQGNEQFF.

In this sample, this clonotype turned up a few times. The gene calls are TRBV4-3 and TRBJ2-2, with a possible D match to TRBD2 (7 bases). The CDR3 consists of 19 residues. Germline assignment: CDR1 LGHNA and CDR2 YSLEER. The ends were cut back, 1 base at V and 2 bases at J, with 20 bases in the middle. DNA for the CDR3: TGCGCCAGCAGCCAAGTCTGGGTGTGGGCGGGGGCAAACACCGGGGAGCTGTTTTTT. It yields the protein CASSQVWVWAGANTGELFF.

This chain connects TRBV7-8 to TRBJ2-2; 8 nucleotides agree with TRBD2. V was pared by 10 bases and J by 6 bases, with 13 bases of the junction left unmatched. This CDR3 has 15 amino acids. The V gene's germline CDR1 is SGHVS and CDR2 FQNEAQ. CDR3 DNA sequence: TGTGCCACGACCCGGGGGGGGGGCCTTCCCGGGGAGCTGTTTTTT. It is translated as CATTRGGGLPGELFF.

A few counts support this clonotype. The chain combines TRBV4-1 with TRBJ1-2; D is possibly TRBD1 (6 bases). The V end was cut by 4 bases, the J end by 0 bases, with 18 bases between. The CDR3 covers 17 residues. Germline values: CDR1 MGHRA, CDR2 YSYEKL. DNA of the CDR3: TGCGCCAGCAGCCCAGGGCCGGGACACCGACCTAACTATGGCTACACCTTC. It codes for CASSPGPGHRPNYGYTF.

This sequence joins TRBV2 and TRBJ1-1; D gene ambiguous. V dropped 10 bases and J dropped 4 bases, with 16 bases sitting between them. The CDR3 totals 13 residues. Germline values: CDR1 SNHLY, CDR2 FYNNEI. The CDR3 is CATLAGETTEAFF. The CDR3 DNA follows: TGTGCCACCCTAGCCGGGGAGACCACTGAAGCTTTCTTT.

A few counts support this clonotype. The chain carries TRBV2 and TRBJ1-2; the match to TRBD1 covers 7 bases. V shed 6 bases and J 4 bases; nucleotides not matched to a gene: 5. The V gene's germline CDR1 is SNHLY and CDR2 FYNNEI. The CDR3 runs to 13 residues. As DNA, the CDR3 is TGTGCCAGCAGAGGCAGGGGGGCCTATGGCTACACCTTC. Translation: CASRGRGAYGYTF.

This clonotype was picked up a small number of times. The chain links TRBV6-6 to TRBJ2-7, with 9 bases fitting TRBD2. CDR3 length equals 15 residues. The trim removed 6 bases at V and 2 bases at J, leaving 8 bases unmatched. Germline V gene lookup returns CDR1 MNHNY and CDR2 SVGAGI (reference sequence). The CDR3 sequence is CASSRLAETAYEQYV. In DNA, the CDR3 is TGTGCCAGCAGCCGACTAGCGGAAACAGCCTACGAGCAGTACGTC.

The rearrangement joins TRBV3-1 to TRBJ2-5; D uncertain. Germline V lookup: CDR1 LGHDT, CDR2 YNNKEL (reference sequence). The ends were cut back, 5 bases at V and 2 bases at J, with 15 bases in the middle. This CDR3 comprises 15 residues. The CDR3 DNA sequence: TGTGCCAGCAGCTCCCCCCACGTGGGACAAGAGACCCAGTACTTC. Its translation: CASSSPHVGQETQYF.

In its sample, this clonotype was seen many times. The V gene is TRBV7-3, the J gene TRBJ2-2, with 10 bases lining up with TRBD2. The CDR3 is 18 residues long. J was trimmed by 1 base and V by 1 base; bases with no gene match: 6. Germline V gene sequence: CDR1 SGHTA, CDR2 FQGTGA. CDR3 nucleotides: TGTGCCAGCAGCTTAATAGCGGGGGGACTTAAGAACACCGGGGAGCTGTTTTTT. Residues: CASSLIAGGLKNTGELFF. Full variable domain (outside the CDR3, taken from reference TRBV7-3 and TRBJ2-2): GAGVSQTPSNKVTEKGKYVELRCDPISGHTALYWYRQSLGQGPEFLIYFQGTGAADDSGLPNDRFFAVRPEGSVSTLKIQRTERGDSAVYLCASSLIAGGLKNTGELFFGEGSRLTVL.

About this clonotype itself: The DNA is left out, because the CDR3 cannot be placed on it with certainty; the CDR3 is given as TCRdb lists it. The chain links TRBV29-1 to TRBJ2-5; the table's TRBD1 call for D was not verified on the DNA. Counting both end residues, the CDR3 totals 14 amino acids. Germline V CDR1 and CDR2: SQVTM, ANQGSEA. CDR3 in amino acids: CSVGFGTEQETQCF.

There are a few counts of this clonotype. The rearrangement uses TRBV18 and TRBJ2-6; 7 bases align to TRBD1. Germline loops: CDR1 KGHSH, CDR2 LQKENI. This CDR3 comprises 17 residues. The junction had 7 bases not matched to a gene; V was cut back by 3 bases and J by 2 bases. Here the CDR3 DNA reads TGTGCCAGCTCACCCCGGGACAGTGGGACTGGGGCCAACGTCCTGACTTTC. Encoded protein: CASSPRDSGTGANVLTF.

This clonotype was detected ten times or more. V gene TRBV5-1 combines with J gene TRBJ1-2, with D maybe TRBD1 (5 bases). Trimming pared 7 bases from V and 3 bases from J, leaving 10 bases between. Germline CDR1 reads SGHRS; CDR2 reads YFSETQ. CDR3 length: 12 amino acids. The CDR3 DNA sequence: TGCGCCAGCGGGAGAGGGGACTATGGCTACACCTTC. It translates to CASGRGDYGYTF.

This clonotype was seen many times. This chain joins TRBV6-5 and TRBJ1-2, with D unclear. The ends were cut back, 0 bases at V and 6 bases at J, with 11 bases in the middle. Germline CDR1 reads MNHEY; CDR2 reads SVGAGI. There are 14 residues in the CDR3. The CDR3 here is CASSYSIGVNGYTF. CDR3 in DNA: TGTGCCAGCAGTTACTCTATCGGTGTTAATGGCTACACCTTC.

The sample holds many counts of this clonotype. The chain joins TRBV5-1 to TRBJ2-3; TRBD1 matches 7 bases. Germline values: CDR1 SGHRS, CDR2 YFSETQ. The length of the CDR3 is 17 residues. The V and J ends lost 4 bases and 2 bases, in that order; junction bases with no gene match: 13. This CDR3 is CASSNRIRTGPTDTQYF. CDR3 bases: TGCGCCAGCAGCAACCGAATAAGGACAGGCCCCACAGATACGCAGTATTTT.

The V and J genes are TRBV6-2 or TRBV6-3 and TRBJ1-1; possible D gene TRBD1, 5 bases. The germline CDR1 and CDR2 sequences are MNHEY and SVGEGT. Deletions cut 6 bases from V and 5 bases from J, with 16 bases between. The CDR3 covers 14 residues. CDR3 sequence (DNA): TGTGCCAGCAGCTTCAACCCCCACAGGACTGAAGCTTTCTTT. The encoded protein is CASSFNPHRTEAFF.

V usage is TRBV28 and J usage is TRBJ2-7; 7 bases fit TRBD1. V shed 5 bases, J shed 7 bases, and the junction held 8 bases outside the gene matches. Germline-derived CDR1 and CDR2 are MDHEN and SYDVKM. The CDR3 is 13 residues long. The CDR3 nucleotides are TGTGCCAGCAGTACTCCAGGGGGAGAAGAGCAGTACGTC. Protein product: CASSTPGGEEQYV.

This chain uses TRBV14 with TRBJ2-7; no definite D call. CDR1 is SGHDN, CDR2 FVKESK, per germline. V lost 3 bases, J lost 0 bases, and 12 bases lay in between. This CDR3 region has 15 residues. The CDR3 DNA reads TGTGCCAGCAGCCAGGGTCCGGGCATCTCCTACGAGCAGTACGTC. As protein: CASSQGPGISYEQYV.

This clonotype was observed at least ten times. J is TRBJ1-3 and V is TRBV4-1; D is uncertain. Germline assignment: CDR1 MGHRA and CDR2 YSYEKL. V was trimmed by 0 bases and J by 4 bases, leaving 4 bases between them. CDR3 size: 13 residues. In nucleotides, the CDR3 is TGCGCCAGCAGCCAAGAAGAAGGAAACACCATATATTTT. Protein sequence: CASSQEEGNTIYF.